Detailed here is one TCR beta chain. What antigen it recognizes has not been identified. Base-call qualities are not available, and no considerably larger clone is one nucleotide away. This record belongs to a study of Ad26.COV2.S vaccination and SARS-CoV-2 variants (dated by TCRdb to about 2021). Background on the whole study: TCRbeta repertoire sequencing served as the tool for gauging how specific and how broad the SARS-CoV-2-reactive T cell receptors were following Ad26.COV2.S vaccination. The TCR-sequenced set comprised roughly 30 samples: approximately 19 Ad26.COV2.S vaccine recipients, 5 placebo recipients and 8 SARS-CoV-2 convalescent individuals. Overall study outcomes, separate from this receptor: It was noted by the authors that total T cell responses may have been underestimated by the TCR breadth and depth analyses. Non-spike TCR breadth was comparable between vaccine and placebo recipients, consistent with the vaccine containing only spike. Higher spike-specific TCR breadth was observed in Ad26.COV2.S recipients than in placebo recipients (P = 0.0014). After vaccination, spike-specific CD8+ and CD4+ T cell responses were reported to show substantial breadth.

Trimming accounts for 2 bases at V and 4 bases at J, while the number of junction bases matched to no gene is 6. The germline V gene provides CDR1 MDHEN and CDR2 SYDVKM. The CDR3 numbers 15 residues from cysteine through phenylalanine. The DNA shown is the 45-base CDR3, in frame from base 1. The sample's time point label, in plain terms: individuals recovered from natural SARS-CoV-2 infection. The immunoSEQ Assay was used to sequence TCRbeta CDR3 regions. After extraction, genomic DNA underwent amplification by bias-controlled multiplex PCR, followed by high-throughput sequencing. Under the source paper's analysis protocol: To quantify the absolute abundance of every unique TCRbeta CDR3 region, sequences were collapsed and filtered. Usable DNA was measured by amplifying reference genes present in all nucleated cells, and TCRbeta template counts were normalized to that usable DNA to estimate T cell fraction. Repertoire TCRs were annotated as SARS-CoV-2-specific by exact matching of V gene, CDR3 amino acid sequence and J gene to a known reactive TCR set. The reference SARS-CoV-2 TCR set came from MIRA and was filtered for enrichment in COVID-19-positive ImmuneCODE repertoires, removing public or cross-reactive TCRs. Drawing on the MIRA antigens, annotated TCRs were analysed further at the level of specific ORF or position within ORF. Breadth was defined as the number of annotated unique rearrangements divided by the total number of unique productive rearrangements, and depth was defined as the summed frequency of the annotated unique rearrangements. TCR breadth was compared between groups using two-sided Wilcoxon rank-sum tests. This immuneACCESS table, as held by TCRdb, lists in-frame sequences with V and J called but not all clones. Of the missing ones, under half trace to an unresolved V gene in checked studies; the others have no known cause. V, J and clone size are those of that table, while D and trimming were read from the DNA. The sample records fewer than 150,000 clones, roughly 88% of which are singletons. The biggest ten clones account for approximately 5% of the sample.

The TCR was taken from a human donor who had recovered from COVID-19. This chain joins TRBV28 to TRBJ2-7; 9 nucleotides in the junction match TRBD1. The input for sequencing was peripheral blood, taken after recovery from COVID-19. The CDR3 protein is CASSLRTGGTYEQYF. At the DNA level, the sequence is TGTGCCAGCAGTTTACGAACAGGGGGCACGTACGAGCAGTACTTC.